These T cell receptor beta chains were read from a single sample in a study of beta chain features in type 1 diabetes. This table comes from immunoSEQ multiplex PCR, and its TCRdb copy is limited to in-frame clones, with some not included. The sample yields 600,000 to 750,000 clones, 9.5% to 15% seen once. Sequenced input: naive CD4+ T cells from blood. The receptor set was obtained from a man under 40 with type 1 diabetes. Both conserved end residues are part of each CDR3. The size entry is marked missing in some rows and otherwise reads once, few, many or a size class.

j_call: TRBJ2-7
v_call: TRBV7-9
clone_size: few
cdr3_aa: CASGNRDRGPYEQYF

j_call: TRBJ2-7
v_call: TRBV6-5
clone_size: -
cdr3_aa: CASTPDRGTYEQYF

j_call: TRBJ2-3
v_call: TRBV5-1
clone_size: few
cdr3_aa: CASGEPQVSTDTQYF

j_call: TRBJ1-5
v_call: TRBV6-5
clone_size: few
cdr3_aa: CASGRGYGDQPQHF

j_call: TRBJ1-6
v_call: TRBV4-1
clone_size: -
cdr3_aa: CASSQDRGLTPLHF

j_call: TRBJ2-2
v_call: TRBV5-1
clone_size: -
cdr3_aa: CASSDGRWGGELFF

j_call: TRBJ1-2
v_call: TRBV30
clone_size: -
cdr3_aa: CAWSYRGLNGYTF

j_call: TRBJ1-2
v_call: TRBV6-5
clone_size: few
cdr3_aa: CASSYSIQGSYGYTF

j_call: TRBJ2-7
v_call: TRBV28
clone_size: -
cdr3_aa: CATWDRSYEQYF

j_call: TRBJ2-7
v_call: TRBV13
clone_size: -
cdr3_aa: CASSLVGTGVSKWYF

j_call: TRBJ2-5
v_call: TRBV14
clone_size: many
cdr3_aa: CASSQVETQYF

j_call: TRBJ1-1
v_call: TRBV19
clone_size: -
cdr3_aa: CASSRDSLNTEAFF

j_call: TRBJ2-7
v_call: TRBV29-1
clone_size: few
cdr3_aa: CSANNQGSEQYF

j_call: TRBJ1-2
v_call: TRBV4-3
clone_size: -
cdr3_aa: CASSQDGGSYGYTF